This passage covers 5 T cell receptor beta chains from one sample sequenced in a study of T cell responses to AZD1222 COVID-19 vaccine. The repertoire was sequenced with immunoSEQ multiplex PCR; TCRdb's copy has only in-frame clones and lacks some. Of 80,000 to 100,000 clones listed, 85% to 90% were seen once; the top ten hold 2% to 2.5%. Sequenced here: peripheral blood, sampled 28 days after the second AZD1222 dose. The receptors were gathered from an adult who received the AZD1222 COVID-19 vaccine.

This rearrangement joins TRBV6-5 to TRBJ1-3; 7 bases match TRBD1. Germline V CDR1 and CDR2: MNHEY, SVGAGI. CDR3 length: 15 amino acids. The ends lost 6 bases at V and 2 bases at J; junction bases unmatched: 7. The CDR3 region is CASSQGGGPGNTIYF. The DNA for the CDR3 is TGTGCCAGCAGCCAGGGGGGGGGTCCTGGAAACACCATATATTTT.

The V and J genes are TRBV10-1 and TRBJ2-3, with D perhaps matching TRBD1 (6 bases). The germline CDR1 and CDR2 sequences are WNHNN and SYGVQD (reference sequence). V shed 4 bases and J shed 2 bases, with 7 bases lying between them. The CDR3 has 13 amino acids. CDR3 DNA: TGCGCCAGCAGTGGGGACAACACAGATACGCAGTATTTT. This sequence encodes CASSGDNTDTQYF.

V usage is TRBV29-1 and J usage is TRBJ2-7; 10 nucleotides align to TRBD2. Trimming removed 4 bases from V and 9 bases from J; junction bases left unmatched: 9. The CDR3 runs to 13 residues. In germline, CDR1 is SQVTM, CDR2 ANQGSEA. Written as DNA, the CDR3 is TGCAGCGTTGTGTTTCTAGCGGGAGTTGTGCAGTACTTC. Translating it yields CSVVFLAGVVQYF.

The V gene is TRBV29-1, the J gene TRBJ2-3; 7 nucleotides agree with TRBD2. CDR1 is SQVTM and CDR2 is ANQGSEA in the germline V gene. The length of the CDR3 is 15 residues. Unmatched junction bases numbered 7, after V lost 4 bases and J lost 0 bases. CDR3 sequence (DNA): TGCAGCGTTGTTATAGCGGGCCCTAGCACAGATACGCAGTATTTT. Residues: CSVVIAGPSTDTQYF.

V and J are TRBV19 and TRBJ2-2; a weak D match, TRBD2 (6 bases). V lost 5 bases and J 4 bases, leaving 17 bases between the germline ends. CDR3 size: 16 residues. CDR1 LNHDA and CDR2 SQIVND come from the germline V gene (reference sequence). DNA for the CDR3: TGTGCCAGTAGTCCCCGGGGGAGGATTGGCACCGGGGAGCTGTTTTTT. Translating gives CASSPRGRIGTGELFF. Full variable domain (rest looked up from reference TRBV19 and TRBJ2-2): DGGITQSPKYLFRKEGQNVTLSCEQNLNHDAMYWYRQDPGQGLRLIYYSQIVNDFQKGDIAEGYSVSREKKESFPLTVTSAQKNPTAFYLCASSPRGRIGTGELFFGEGSRLTVL.